This T cell receptor beta chain appears in the sequencing data of a study of blood T cell repertoires in COVID-19. Study-wide background: There were acute and convalescent COVID-19 samples, and they came from the United States, Italy and Spain. PBMCs, B-cell-depleted T cells, or T cells provided the cDNA or gDNA that made up the material.

How the authors handled the data: The authors estimated nucleated cell counts from reference gene primer amplification. The assay was immunoSEQ multiplex PCR, and TCRdb's table has in-frame clones only and misses some. D and trimming come from the DNA, and the V and J calls and clone size come from that table. This sample has 75,000 to 90,000 clones, with around 78% found just once. A Seattle source enrolled patients during active infection and followed them longitudinally. The clonotype originates from a man aged 55-75 years with COVID-19, enrolled during active disease. Sample: peripheral blood.

This CDR3 reads CASSLQGGTADTQYF. CDR3 bases: TGTGCCAGCAGCCTCCAGGGGGGAACCGCAGATACGCAGTATTTT. V usage is TRBV9 and J usage is TRBJ2-3, with D possibly being TRBD1 (7 bases). The V gene's germline CDR1 is SGDLS and CDR2 YYNGEE. CDR3 size: 15 residues. V was cut by 4 bases and J by 4 bases, with 16 bases left in between.